This T cell receptor (beta chain) is from a study of cytomegalovirus exposure and HLA in healthy donors. About the study: Ancestry clustering placed more than 80% of some 400 genotyped donors in the Caucasian-associated cluster.

Primers: 60 Vbeta forward and 13 Jbeta reverse. TCRdb's table, derived via immunoSEQ multiplex PCR, lists solely in-frame clones and lacks some. This table holds about 200,000 clones, 60% to 85% found once. General study points: No immune exposure information besides CMV serostatus was available. For most subjects, TCR beta sequences were reported to predict HLA-A and HLA-B alleles with accuracy.

This clone occurred once. Its cognate antigen is unknown. Sequencing was performed on PBMCs. The sequence was obtained from a man in his forties or fifties in good health and CMV-seronegative.

The CDR3 DNA reads as TGTGCCAGCAGCTTAAGCGGACCGAACACTGAAGCTTTCTTT. Protein product: CASSLSGPNTEAFF. The chain links TRBV7-9 to TRBJ1-1; the D is unclear. Germline V lookup: CDR1 SEHNR, CDR2 FQNEAQ (reference sequence). V lost 2 bases and J lost 1, with 8 bases in between. The CDR3 has 14 amino acids. The variable domain in full, with the rest retrieved from reference TRBV7-9 and TRBJ1-1, is DTGVSQNPRHKITKRGQNVTFRCDPISEHNRLYWYRQTLGQGPEFLTYFQNEAQLEKSRLLSDRFSAERPKGSFSTLEIQRTEQGDSAMYLCASSLSGPNTEAFFGQGTRLTVV.